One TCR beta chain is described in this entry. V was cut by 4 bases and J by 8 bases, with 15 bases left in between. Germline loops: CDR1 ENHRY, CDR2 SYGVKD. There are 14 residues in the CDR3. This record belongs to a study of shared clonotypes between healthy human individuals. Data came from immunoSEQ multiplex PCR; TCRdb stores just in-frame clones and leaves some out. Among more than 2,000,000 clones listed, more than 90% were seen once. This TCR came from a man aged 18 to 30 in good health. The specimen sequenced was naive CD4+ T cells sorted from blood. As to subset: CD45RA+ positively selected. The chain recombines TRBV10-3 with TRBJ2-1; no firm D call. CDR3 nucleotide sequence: TGTGCCATCAGTGCGGACCAAGGCAAAGATGAGCAGTTCTTC. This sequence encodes CAISADQGKDEQFF.